This T cell receptor beta chain was sequenced for a study of cytomegalovirus exposure and HLA in healthy donors. Germline CDR1 reads MDHEN; CDR2 reads SYDVKM. The CDR3 length is 15 residues. Trimming left V 4 bases short and J 4 bases short, with 16 bases between. Researchers ran the PCR with 60 Vbeta and 13 Jbeta primers. Profiled with immunoSEQ multiplex PCR; TCRdb holds only in-frame clones, not every one. The table includes over 200,000 clones, around 73% detected once. Comment on this clone: Its antigen is as yet unknown.

Broader study findings: Reported results showed that the classifier diagnosed cytomegalovirus status with high specificity and sensitivity. Earlier analysis yielded a pattern in which most TCR beta V segments were productive about 90% or about 30% of the time.

The rearrangement links TRBV28 to TRBJ1-1; weak D call: TRBD1 (5 bases). The specimen was PBMCs. This sequence originates from a male donor in good health and CMV-seronegative. CDR3 amino acids: CASSSPGYRGTEAFF. CDR3 in DNA: TGTGCCAGCAGTTCACCAGGTTATAGGGGCACTGAAGCTTTCTTT.